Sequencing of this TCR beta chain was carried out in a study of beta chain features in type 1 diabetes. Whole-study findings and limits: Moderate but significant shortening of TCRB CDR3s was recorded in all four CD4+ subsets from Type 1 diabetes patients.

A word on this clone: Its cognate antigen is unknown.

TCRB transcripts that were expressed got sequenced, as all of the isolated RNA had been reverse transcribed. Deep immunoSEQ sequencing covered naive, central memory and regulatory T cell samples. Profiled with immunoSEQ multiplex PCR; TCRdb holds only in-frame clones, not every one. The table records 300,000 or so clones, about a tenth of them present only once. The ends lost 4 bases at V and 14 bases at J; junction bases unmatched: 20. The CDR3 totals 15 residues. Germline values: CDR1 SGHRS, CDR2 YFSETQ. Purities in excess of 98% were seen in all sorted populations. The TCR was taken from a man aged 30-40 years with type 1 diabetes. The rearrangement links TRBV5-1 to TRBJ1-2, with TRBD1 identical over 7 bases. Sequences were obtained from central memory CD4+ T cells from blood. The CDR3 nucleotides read TGCGCCAGCAGCAGTGACGGGTTCGGGACAGCGGGGCAAACCTTC. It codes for CASSSDGFGTAGQTF.